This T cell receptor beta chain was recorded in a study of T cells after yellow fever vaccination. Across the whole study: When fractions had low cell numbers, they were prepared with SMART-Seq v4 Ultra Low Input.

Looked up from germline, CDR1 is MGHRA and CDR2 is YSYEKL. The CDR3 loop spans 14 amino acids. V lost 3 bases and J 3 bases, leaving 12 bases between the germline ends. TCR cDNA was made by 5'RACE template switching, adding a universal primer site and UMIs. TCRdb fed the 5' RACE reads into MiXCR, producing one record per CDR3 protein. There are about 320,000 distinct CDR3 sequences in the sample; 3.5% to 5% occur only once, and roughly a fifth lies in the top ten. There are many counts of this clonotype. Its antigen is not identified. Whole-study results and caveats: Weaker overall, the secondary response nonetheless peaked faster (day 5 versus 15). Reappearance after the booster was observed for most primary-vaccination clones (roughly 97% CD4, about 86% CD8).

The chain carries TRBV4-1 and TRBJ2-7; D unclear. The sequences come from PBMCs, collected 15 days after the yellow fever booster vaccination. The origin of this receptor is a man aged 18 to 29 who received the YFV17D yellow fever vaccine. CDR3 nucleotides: TGCGCCAGCAGCCAGTGGGCAGGAAACTACGAGCAGTACTTC. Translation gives CASSQWAGNYEQYF.